The sequence of this T cell receptor beta chain was determined in a study of T cells in Graves' hyperthyroidism and ophthalmopathy. The wider study: Peripheral blood sampling occurred at initial diagnosis, before any treatment. Overall study findings and caveats: Most thyroid clonotypes with frequency above 0.001 were detected in blood.

The study excluded patients with uncontrolled infection, other autoimmune disease, pregnancy or lactation. Using more than 7.5 ml of fresh peripheral blood, PBMCs were prepared. Worth noting for this clonotype: The antigen is not known.

TCR beta CDR3 regions were amplified from RNA. An initial round of RT-PCR targeting the TCR CDR3 relied on the HTBI primer set. MiXCR was run by TCRdb on the multiplex PCR reads, yielding one entry per CDR3 protein. The data show approximately 610,000 distinct CDR3 sequences, over 15% seen once. The V end lost 4 bases, the J end lost 5 bases, and 14 bases lay between the germline ends. Germline V CDR1 and CDR2: LNHDA, SQIVND (reference sequence). The CDR3 has 14 residues. The sample consisted of blood. This TCR derives from a woman aged 18-29 years with Graves' hyperthyroidism. The chain recombines TRBV19 with TRBJ2-5; either TRBD1 or TRBD2 may supply D (5 bases each). DNA of the CDR3: TGTGCCAGTAGTACCACGAGGGGCCGGGAGACCCAGTACTTC. This encodes CASSTTRGRETQYF.